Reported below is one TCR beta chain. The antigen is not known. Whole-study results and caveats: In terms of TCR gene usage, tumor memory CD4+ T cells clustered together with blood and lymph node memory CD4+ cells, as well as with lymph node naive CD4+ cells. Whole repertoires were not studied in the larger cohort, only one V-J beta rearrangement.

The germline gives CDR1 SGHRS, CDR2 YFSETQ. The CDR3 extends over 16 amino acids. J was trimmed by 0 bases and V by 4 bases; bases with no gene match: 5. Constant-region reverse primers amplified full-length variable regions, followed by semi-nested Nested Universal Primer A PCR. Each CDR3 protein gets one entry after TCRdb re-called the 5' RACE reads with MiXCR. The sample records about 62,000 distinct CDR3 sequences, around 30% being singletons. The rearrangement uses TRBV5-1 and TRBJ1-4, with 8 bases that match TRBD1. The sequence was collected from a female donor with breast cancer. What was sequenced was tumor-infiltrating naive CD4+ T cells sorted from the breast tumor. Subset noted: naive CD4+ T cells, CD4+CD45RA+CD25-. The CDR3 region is CASSEPGQATNEKLFF. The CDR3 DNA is TGCGCCAGCAGCGAGCCGGGACAGGCAACTAATGAAAAACTGTTTTTT. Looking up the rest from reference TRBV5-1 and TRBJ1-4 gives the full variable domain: KAGVTQTPRYLIKTRGQQVTLSCSPISGHRSVSWYQQTPGQGLQFLFEYFSETQRNKGNFPGRFSGRQFSNSRSEMNVSTLELGDSALYLCASSEPGQATNEKLFFGSGTQLSVL.